This note documents a single TCR beta chain sequence. The V gene's germline CDR1 is SGDLS and CDR2 YYNGEE. V was shortened by 3 bases and J by 0 bases, with 15 bases between the two germline ends. CDR3 length equals 16 residues. The record originates from a study of control samples from healthy donors and cancer patients. Sequenced by immunoSEQ multiplex PCR; TCRdb stores in-frame clones only, minus some. The data contain around 130,000 clones, under 90% of them singletons. Source material: PBMCs. The chain employs TRBV9 and TRBJ1-1; no clear D. This receptor was identified in a man aged 45-60 years with head and neck cancer. Here the CDR3 DNA reads TGTGCCAGCAGCGCCCAGAAGAACGCTGTGAACACTGAAGCTTTCTTT. Translation: CASSAQKNAVNTEAFF.